A single sample is the source of the 29 T cell receptor beta chains below, sequenced in a study of shared clonotypes between healthy human individuals. The table came from immunoSEQ multiplex PCR; TCRdb's copy has only in-frame clones and leaves some out. The data contain 2 million to 2.5 million clones, approximately 95% of them seen just once; the ten biggest clones take up roughly 0.13%. The sample consisted of naive CD4+ T cells sorted from blood. The subset was: CD45RA+ positively selected. These TCRs come from a man between 18 and 29 years old in good health.

The V call is TRBV4-3, the J call TRBJ2-3; D unclear. Germline V gene sequence: CDR1 LGHNA, CDR2 YSLEER. CDR3 length equals 14 residues. Trimming stripped 0 bases from V and 6 bases from J, with 10 bases between. The CDR3 bases are TGCGCCAGCAGCCAAGATACGGGTTTTGATACGCAGTATTTT. Its protein is CASSQDTGFDTQYF.

The chain carries TRBV28 and TRBJ2-7; D is possibly TRBD2 (6 bases). The V end lost 6 bases, the J end lost 2 bases, and 14 bases lay between the germline ends. The CDR3 is made up of 14 amino acids. Germline CDR1 reads MDHEN; CDR2 reads SYDVKM. This CDR3 reads CASRSFGGTYEQYF. The CDR3 DNA reads as TGTGCCAGCAGGTCTTTCGGGGGAACCTACGAGCAGTACTTC. Full variable domain (missing parts from reference TRBV28 and TRBJ2-7): DVKVTQSSRYLVKRTGEKVFLECVQDMDHENMFWYRQDPGLGLRLIYFSYDVKMKEKGDIPEGYSVSREKKERFSLILESASTNQTSMYLCASRSFGGTYEQYFGPGTRLTVT.

This clone occurred once. This chain uses TRBV7-9 with TRBJ2-3, with D uncertain. CDR3 length: 13 amino acids. Germline V gene sequence: CDR1 SEHNR, CDR2 FQNEAQ (reference sequence). Between the trimmed V and J ends, which lost 2 bases and 6 bases, there was a span of 9 bases. The CDR3 nucleotides are TGTGCCAGCAGCTTACTTTCCCCCGATACGCAGTATTTT. Its protein is CASSLLSPDTQYF.

The chain uses TRBV30 and TRBJ1-2; 7 bases line up with TRBD1. The V and J ends lost 2 bases and 6 bases, in that order; junction bases with no gene match: 6. From germline, CDR1 is GTSNPN and CDR2 SVGIG (reference sequence). This CDR3 comprises 13 residues. The CDR3 sequence: CAWSRGQGDGYTF. CDR3 DNA sequence: TGTGCCTGGAGTCGAGGGCAGGGGGATGGCTACACCTTC. The full variable domain, with the rest looked up from reference TRBV30 and TRBJ1-2, is SQTIHQWPATLVQPVGSPLSLECTVEGTSNPNLYWYRQAAGRGLQLLFYSVGIGQISSEVPQNLSASRPQDRQFILSSKKLLLSDSGFYLCAWSRGQGDGYTFGSGTRLTVV.

This clone occurred once. This chain links TRBV4-2 with TRBJ2-3, with 12 positions matching TRBD1. Germline V lookup: CDR1 LGHNA, CDR2 YNFKEQ. The CDR3 length is 20 residues. Losses at the gene ends were 1 base for V and 4 bases for J; bases not matched to a gene: 15. The DNA for the CDR3 is TGTGCCAGCAGCCAAGTTTTGGGACAGGGGGCGCGGAGTCGGGCAGATACGCAGTATTTT. This encodes CASSQVLGQGARSRADTQYF.

The chain has TRBV9 and TRBJ2-1; perhaps TRBD2 as D (5 bases). Trimming pared 0 bases from V and 0 bases from J, leaving 13 bases between. The CDR3 is made up of 17 amino acids. Looked up from germline, CDR1 is SGDLS and CDR2 is YYNGEE. CDR3 bases: TGTGCCAGCAGCGTAGAAAGCGGCAGTAGCTCCTACAATGAGCAGTTCTTC. This codes for CASSVESGSSSYNEQFF.

V usage is TRBV19 and J usage is TRBJ1-6, with a tentative D call TRBD1 (5 bases). In germline, CDR1 is LNHDA, CDR2 SQIVND (reference sequence). The CDR3 extends over 13 amino acids. V was cut by 5 bases and J by 10 bases, with 12 bases left in between. CDR3 nucleotide sequence: TGTGCCAGTAGTGGGGGAAAGCACTCACCCCTCCACTTT. Encoded protein: CASSGGKHSPLHF.

The chain combines TRBV29-1 with TRBJ2-7; 11 bases line up with TRBD2. The CDR3 is 14 amino acids. The germline V gene encodes CDR1 SQVTM and CDR2 ANQGSEA. V gave up 5 bases and J gave up 1 base; unmatched junction bases: 4. DNA of the CDR3: TGCAGCGTTACTGGGACTAGCGGATCCTACGAGCAGTACTTC. Translated, it gives CSVTGTSGSYEQYF.

The V and J genes are TRBV4-2 and TRBJ2-5; 8 bases are a match to TRBD2. After removal of 2 bases from V and 3 bases from J, the junction contained 11 bases not matched to a gene. The CDR3 totals 17 residues. Germline V gene lookup returns CDR1 LGHNA and CDR2 YNFKEQ. The CDR3 coding sequence is TGTGCCAGCAGCCAACCCCTATCCAGCGGGGGAGAAGAGACCCAGTACTTC. Translating it yields CASSQPLSSGGEETQYF.

This chain joins TRBV30 and TRBJ2-2, with TRBD2 as a possible D gene (5 bases). The germline V gene encodes CDR1 GTSNPN and CDR2 SVGIG (reference sequence). The V end lost 0 bases, the J end lost 5 bases, and 16 bases lay between the germline ends. The CDR3 covers 16 residues. DNA of the CDR3: TGTGCCTGGAGTGTACGTAGCGCCTACGGAACCGGGGAGCTGTTTTTT. This codes for CAWSVRSAYGTGELFF. Variable domain in full (rest from reference TRBV30 and TRBJ2-2): SQTIHQWPATLVQPVGSPLSLECTVEGTSNPNLYWYRQAAGRGLQLLFYSVGIGQISSEVPQNLSASRPQDRQFILSSKKLLLSDSGFYLCAWSVRSAYGTGELFFGEGSRLTVL.

The gene calls are TRBV5-4 and TRBJ2-5, with D perhaps TRBD2 (6 bases). Germline V CDR1 and CDR2: SGHNT, YYREEE (reference sequence). There are 15 residues in the CDR3. V was cut by 4 bases and J by 6 bases, with 19 bases left in between. Here the CDR3 DNA reads TGTGCCAGCAGCCGCGGGACCCCTGGTGTGAAGACCCAGTACTTC. This codes for CASSRGTPGVKTQYF.

The J gene is TRBJ1-2, the V gene TRBV19; D possibly corresponds to TRBD1 (5 bases). Germline V gives CDR1 LNHDA, CDR2 SQIVND (reference sequence). The CDR3 has 13 residues. Trimming removed 4 bases from V and 8 bases from J, with 14 bases in between. Written as DNA, the CDR3 is TGTGCCAGTAGTACCAGGGAGACGGGCGGCTACACCTTC. It codes for CASSTRETGGYTF.

The rearrangement links TRBV29-1 to TRBJ2-1, with 7 nucleotides matching TRBD2. Trimming at V came to 7 bases and at J to 10 bases, leaving 7 bases not matched to a gene. The CDR3 has 11 amino acids. Germline CDR1 and CDR2: SQVTM and ANQGSEA. CDR3 in DNA: TGCAGCGCCCAACGGGGGGACGAGCAGTTCTTC. Translating it yields CSAQRGDEQFF.

The CDR3 protein is CASSYSRGAAAEAFF. Here the CDR3 DNA reads TGTGCCAGCAGTTACTCGAGGGGGGCGGCGGCTGAAGCTTTCTTT. V gene TRBV6-6 combines with J gene TRBJ1-1; D possibly corresponds to TRBD1 (6 bases). The CDR3 spans 15 residues. V was shortened by 0 bases and J by 6 bases, with 14 bases between the two germline ends. Per the germline V gene, CDR1 is MNHNY and CDR2 is SVGAGI (reference sequence).

The chain links TRBV6-6 to TRBJ2-2; TRBD1 agrees at 9 bases. Looked up from germline, CDR1 is MNHNY and CDR2 is SVGAGI (reference sequence). The CDR3 loop spans 14 amino acids. J was trimmed by 6 bases and V by 4 bases; bases with no gene match: 3. CDR3 residues: CASSWGQGPGELFF. The CDR3 nucleotides are TGTGCCAGCAGTTGGGGACAGGGCCCCGGGGAGCTGTTTTTT.

Comment on this clone: The sample has other DNA sequences that encode this CDR3 too. The chain has TRBV27 and TRBJ2-7; 8 bases match TRBD1. The CDR3 contains 14 residues. CDR1 is MNHEY, CDR2 SMNVEV, per germline (reference sequence). The trim removed 6 bases at V and 2 bases at J, leaving 6 bases unmatched. The CDR3: CASSPRDRPYEQYF. CDR3 in DNA: TGTGCCAGCAGCCCCCGGGACAGGCCCTACGAGCAGTACTTC.

The chain joins TRBV15 to TRBJ2-3; 11 positions match TRBD1. J lost 4 bases, V lost 0 bases, and 12 bases had no gene match. This CDR3 comprises 19 residues. Germline CDR1 is LNHNV and CDR2 is YYDKDF (reference sequence). The CDR3 is CATSRDLFRPGQGADTQYF. The CDR3 bases are TGTGCCACCAGCAGAGATCTTTTCCGACCGGGACAGGGGGCAGATACGCAGTATTTT.

The gene calls are TRBV10-3 and TRBJ1-3; D gene unclear. V gave up 7 bases and J gave up 0 bases, with 7 bases separating them. The CDR3 consists of 13 residues. Germline loops: CDR1 ENHRY, CDR2 SYGVKD. In nucleotides, the CDR3 is TGTGCCATCATCGGGAGCTCTGGAAACACCATATATTTT. It specifies CAIIGSSGNTIYF.

V is TRBV30 and J is TRBJ1-5; D gene uncertain. The germline V gene has CDR1 GTSNPN and CDR2 SVGIG (reference sequence). The CDR3 is made up of 13 amino acids. Trimming took off 0 bases at V and 7 bases at J, with 10 bases between the two ends. For the CDR3, the DNA is TGTGCCTGGAGTGTCGGGGAACACCAGCCCCAGCATTTT. Residues: CAWSVGEHQPQHF.

The CDR3, as DNA: TGTGCCAGCAGTACCGGGACAGGGAAGACCCAGTACTTC. This gives the protein CASSTGTGKTQYF. The V and J genes are TRBV28 and TRBJ2-5; the match to TRBD1 covers 9 bases. J lost 6 bases, V lost 5 bases, and 4 bases had no gene match. CDR3 length: 13 residues. Per germline, CDR1 MDHEN and CDR2 SYDVKM. The whole variable domain, filled in from reference TRBV28 and TRBJ2-5, reads DVKVTQSSRYLVKRTGEKVFLECVQDMDHENMFWYRQDPGLGLRLIYFSYDVKMKEKGDIPEGYSVSREKKERFSLILESASTNQTSMYLCASSTGTGKTQYFGPGTRLLVL.

V is TRBV4-1 and J is TRBJ2-5, with unresolved D. The CDR3 runs to 15 residues. Germline CDR1 and CDR2: MGHRA and YSYEKL. The V end lost 2 bases, the J end lost 5 bases, and 15 bases lay between the germline ends. The CDR3 region is CASSQFTAQPETQYF. The CDR3 bases are TGCGCCAGCAGCCAATTTACGGCACAGCCGGAGACCCAGTACTTC.

Of note for this clone: The same CDR3 is also encoded by other DNA sequences in this sample. V usage is TRBV18 and J usage is TRBJ2-3; D not resolved. V lost 6 bases to trimming and J lost 5 bases, with 6 bases between them. The CDR3 is 11 amino acids. Germline-derived CDR1 and CDR2 are KGHSH and LQKENI. The CDR3 here is CASSPQDTQYF. CDR3 bases: TGTGCCAGCTCGCCCCAAGATACGCAGTATTTT.

The chain recombines TRBV10-2 with TRBJ2-3; D is perhaps TRBD1 or TRBD2 (5 bases each). Germline V lookup: CDR1 WSHSY, CDR2 SAAADI. Deletions cut 6 bases from V and 8 bases from J, with 15 bases between. There are 13 residues in the CDR3. CDR3 bases: TGCGCCAGCAGAACCGAGGGGTTGGGTACGCAGTATTTT. Translated, it gives CASRTEGLGTQYF.

The chain links TRBV7-6 to TRBJ2-5; no clear D gene. Germline CDR1 reads SGHVS; CDR2 reads FNYEAQ. This CDR3 spans 12 amino acids. Trimming shortened V by 2 bases and J by 3 bases, and 4 bases separated the two germline ends. CDR3 amino acids: CASSLWEETQYF. CDR3 DNA: TGTGCCAGCAGCTTATGGGAAGAGACCCAGTACTTC.

V gene TRBV5-6 combines with J gene TRBJ2-7; no clear D. The CDR3 contains 13 residues. V dropped 1 base and J dropped 0 bases, with 5 bases sitting between them. Germline lookup yields CDR1 SGHDT and CDR2 YYEEEE. CDR3 amino acids: CASSLYNSYEQYF. In DNA form, the CDR3 reads TGTGCCAGCAGCTTGTACAACTCCTACGAGCAGTACTTC.

The V gene is TRBV7-2, the J gene TRBJ2-7; unclear D gene. V lost 1 base and J 3 bases, leaving 10 bases between the germline ends. In germline, CDR1 is SGHTA, CDR2 FQGNSA. This CDR3 has 14 amino acids. The CDR3 DNA follows: TGTGCCAGCAGCTTAGGGCACAGCTACTACGAGCAGTACTTC. Its translation: CASSLGHSYYEQYF.

With regard to this clone: The sample contains more than one DNA sequence encoding this CDR3. The rearrangement joins TRBV5-1 to TRBJ2-3, with D maybe TRBD1 (5 bases). V was shortened by 0 bases and J by 1 base, with 9 bases between the two germline ends. The CDR3 loop spans 15 amino acids. Germline V gene lookup returns CDR1 SGHRS and CDR2 YFSETQ. CDR3 amino acids: CASSLDQGRTDTQYF. As DNA, the CDR3 is TGCGCCAGCAGCTTGGACCAGGGTCGCACAGATACGCAGTATTTT. Looking up the rest from reference TRBV5-1 and TRBJ2-3 gives the full variable domain: KAGVTQTPRYLIKTRGQQVTLSCSPISGHRSVSWYQQTPGQGLQFLFEYFSETQRNKGNFPGRFSGRQFSNSRSEMNVSTLELGDSALYLCASSLDQGRTDTQYFGPGTRLTVL.

This chain links TRBV27 with TRBJ1-2, with 8 bases identical to TRBD1. Germline CDR1 reads MNHEY; CDR2 reads SMNVEV (reference sequence). Trimming at V came to 5 bases and at J to 4 bases, leaving 6 bases not matched to a gene. The CDR3 consists of 14 residues. The CDR3 bases are TGTGCCAGCAGTGGCACCGGGACAGGCTATGGCTACACCTTC. Translating it yields CASSGTGTGYGYTF.

This sequence joins TRBV5-1 and TRBJ2-3; 8 positions match TRBD2. There are 15 residues in the CDR3. From germline, CDR1 is SGHRS and CDR2 YFSETQ. With 5 bases clipped from V and 0 bases from J, the junction kept 5 bases outside the gene matches. Written as DNA, the CDR3 is TGCGCCAGCAGGAAAGCGGGGGAAAGCACAGATACGCAGTATTTT. This gives the protein CASRKAGESTDTQYF.